A selection of T cell receptor beta chains follows, all from one sample in a study of blood T cell repertoires in COVID-19. TCRdb's copy holds only in-frame clones and misses some; the assay was immunoSEQ multiplex PCR. The data show 150,000 to 200,000 clones, with around 81% seen just once and approximately 5.4% held by the top ten. The specimen was PBMCs or T cells enriched from blood (not recorded which). All receptors come from a man aged 40-49 years who had recovered from COVID-19. Each CDR3 is given with its conserved first and last residue. D genes are given only for firm matches. Not all rows give a size; the values are once, few, many and, for expanded clones, a class.

cdr3_nt	cdr3_aa	d_call	v_call	j_call	clone_size
TGTGCCAGCAGTTTGGGGACTAGCGGGGGGCAAGAGCAGTTCTTC	CASSLGTSGGQEQFF	TRBD2	TRBV27	TRBJ2-1	-
TGTGCCAGTAGTATTGCTGGAGGGAGGGCTTTCTTT	CASSIAGGRAFF	-	TRBV19	TRBJ1-1	few
TGTGCCTGGGGGTCTAAACGGGGAACCACTGAAGCTTTCTTT	CAWGSKRGTTEAFF	-	TRBV30	TRBJ1-1	-
TGTGCCAGCAGCCCTAGGCGGGTGGGGGCGCAGTTCTTC	CASSPRRVGAQFF	-	TRBV13	TRBJ2-1	-
TGTGCCAGCAGCCCACGAGGGACTAGCGGGGGATCAGGCGAGCAGTACTTC	CASSPRGTSGGSGEQYF	TRBD2	TRBV5-6	TRBJ2-7	-
TGTGCCAGCAGCCAACACCAGACTAGCGGGGGCTTAGATACGCAGTATTTT	CASSQHQTSGGLDTQYF	TRBD2	TRBV7-6	TRBJ2-3	many
TGTGCCTGGAGTGTAATGGCTACTGAAGCTTTCTTT	CAWSVMATEAFF	-	TRBV30	TRBJ1-1	-
TGCGCCAGCAGCTCGGGACAGGGCTTCTCCATGAACACTGAAGCTTTCTTT	CASSSGQGFSMNTEAFF	TRBD1	TRBV5-1	TRBJ1-1	-
TGTGCCTGGAGTGTACGGGTCGGGGGCTACACCTTC	CAWSVRVGGYTF	-	TRBV30	TRBJ1-2	-
TGTGCCAGCAGATATTACACTGAAGCTTTCTTT	CASRYYTEAFF	-	TRBV2	TRBJ1-1	-
TGTGCCAGCAGCCCTGGGACAGGGAGGGACACCATATATTTT	CASSPGTGRDTIYF	TRBD1	TRBV7-8	TRBJ1-3	-
TGCGCCAGCAGCTTGGTCGGAACGGGGGGGCAAGAGACCCAGTACTTC	CASSLVGTGGQETQYF	TRBD2	TRBV5-1	TRBJ2-5	-
TGTGCCAGCAGCTGGAGCCGGCAAGAGACCCAGTACTTC	CASSWSRQETQYF	-	TRBV7-2	TRBJ2-5	-
TGTGCCTGGAGGCGACAGGGGGCAGGCTATGGCTACACCTTC	CAWRRQGAGYGYTF	TRBD1	TRBV30	TRBJ1-2	few
TGCGCCAGCAGCTTCTCCACAGGGGGGTCCCAAGAGACCCAGTACTTC	CASSFSTGGSQETQYF	TRBD1	TRBV5-1	TRBJ2-5	few
TGTGCCAGCAGGGTCCGGGACAACTCCTTC	CASRVRDNSF	-	TRBV12-3/TRBV12-4	TRBJ1-2	-
TGTGCCAGCAGCCGGTGGGGGGTCCGGGAGACCCAGTACTTC	CASSRWGVRETQYF	-	TRBV7-2	TRBJ2-5	-
TGTGCCTGGGCCCGGCGGGGGAGCACAGATACGCAGTATTTT	CAWARRGSTDTQYF	TRBD2	TRBV30	TRBJ2-3	-
TGTGCCAGCAGCCCGCACAGAGACAACACTGAAGCTTTCTTT	CASSPHRDNTEAFF	-	TRBV11-2	TRBJ1-1	-
TGTGCCAGTAGTATGGCCAGTCAAGAGACCCAGTACTTC	CASSMASQETQYF	-	TRBV19	TRBJ2-5	few
TGTGCCATCAGTGAGGGGGTCGGGGACACTGAAGCTTTCTTT	CAISEGVGDTEAFF	-	TRBV10-3	TRBJ1-1	few
TGTGCCAGCAGCCAAGAAGGCCCAGCGGGGTCGTTGACCGGTATAACGCACAATGAGCAGTTCTTC	CASSQEGPAGSLTGITHNEQFF	TRBD2	TRBV3-1/TRBV3-2	TRBJ2-1	-
TGTGCCAGCAGCCGGGGGGAGACAGATACGCAGTATTTT	CASSRGETDTQYF	TRBD2	TRBV11-3	TRBJ2-3	-
TGTGCCAGCAGCTCGGGACAGGGGATCTATGGCTACACCTTC	CASSSGQGIYGYTF	TRBD1	TRBV5-5	TRBJ1-2	-
TGTGCCAGCAGCTACGGGACAGGCGGGGAAGAAAAACTGTTTTTT	CASSYGTGGEEKLFF	TRBD1	TRBV7-9	TRBJ1-4	-
TGTGCCAGCAGACCGGGACAGGGTGTCACCGGGGAGCTGTTTTTT	CASRPGQGVTGELFF	TRBD1	TRBV3-1/TRBV3-2	TRBJ2-2	-
TGTGCCAGCAGCGTAGATCCCAGGGGAGGCAATCAGCCCCAGCATTTT	CASSVDPRGGNQPQHF	-	TRBV9	TRBJ1-5	-
TGTGCCAGCAGCTTAACAGGGATTCGTGAAGCTTTCTTT	CASSLTGIREAFF	-	TRBV7-2	TRBJ1-1	-
TGCGCCAGCAGCCCGTCAGGGTCATGGTCTGATGGCTACACCTTC	CASSPSGSWSDGYTF	-	TRBV5-1	TRBJ1-2	-
TGTGCCTGGAGTTCAGGACACAATCAGCCCCAGCATTTT	CAWSSGHNQPQHF	-	TRBV30	TRBJ1-5	-
TGTGCCAGCAGCCAAGATCCGGCTAGCGGGGGCCGTACTCAAGAGACCCAGTACTTC	CASSQDPASGGRTQETQYF	TRBD2	TRBV4-2	TRBJ2-5	-
TGTGCCAGCAGCAAAGTTGCAGGGTTCGCAACTAATGAAAAACTGTTTTTT	CASSKVAGFATNEKLFF	-	TRBV21-1	TRBJ1-4	-
TGTGCCACCAGCAGAGAAGGGGGACAGTCCTACGAGCAGTACTTC	CATSREGGQSYEQYF	TRBD1	TRBV15	TRBJ2-7	few
TGTGCCAGCAGATCCCAGGGGATTAGCACAGATACGCAGTATTTT	CASRSQGISTDTQYF	-	TRBV6-5	TRBJ2-3	-
TGCGCCAGCAGCCTCCGACAGGAGAACACTGAAGCTTTCTTT	CASSLRQENTEAFF	-	TRBV5-1	TRBJ1-1	-
TGTGCCACCACTGACAGATCCCATAATTCACCCCTCCACTTT	CATTDRSHNSPLHF	-	TRBV19	TRBJ1-6	-
TGTGCCAGCAGCCGACAGGGTTACACTGAAGCTTTCTTT	CASSRQGYTEAFF	TRBD1	TRBV7-9	TRBJ1-1	-
TGTGCCACCAGCATACGCGGGGGCGGACATGAGCAGTTCTTC	CATSIRGGGHEQFF	-	TRBV15	TRBJ2-1	-
TGTGCCAGCAGTCGATCGACCGGGACTCCCAGCTCTGGAAACACCATATATTTT	CASSRSTGTPSSGNTIYF	-	TRBV6-6	TRBJ1-3	-
TGTGCCAGCACCCGGGACACTTCCATGAACACTGAAGCTTTCTTT	CASTRDTSMNTEAFF	-	TRBV3-1/TRBV3-2	TRBJ1-1	-
TGTGCCAGCTCACCAGTGGTCCTAGCGGGGGGACAAGAGACCCAGTACTTC	CASSPVVLAGGQETQYF	TRBD2	TRBV18	TRBJ2-5	once
TGTGCCAGCAGCCCTCTACGGACAGGGGGCCATCAGTTCTTC	CASSPLRTGGHQFF	TRBD1	TRBV5-6	TRBJ2-1	few
TGCGCCAGCAGGGAGGACAGGGGGAACTACAATGAGCAGTTCTTC	CASREDRGNYNEQFF	TRBD1	TRBV10-2	TRBJ2-1	-
TGTGCCAGCAGCAGAGGACAGGGGAGAGACACTGAAGCTTTCTTT	CASSRGQGRDTEAFF	TRBD1	TRBV7-6	TRBJ1-1	-
TGTGCCAGCAGCTTAGCGAACGCGGAATTGAACACTGAAGCTTTCTTT	CASSLANAELNTEAFF	-	TRBV7-8	TRBJ1-1	-
TGTGCCAGCTCACCTGGACCGGGGAGCGGGGGAGAGACCCAGTACTTC	CASSPGPGSGGETQYF	TRBD2	TRBV18	TRBJ2-5	-
TGCGCCAGCAGCCCTAGCCGTGGGGAAAAACTGTTTTTT	CASSPSRGEKLFF	-	TRBV5-1	TRBJ1-4	few
TGTGCCAGCAGCCAAGATCGCGCGGGGGGGCGGTATTTT	CASSQDRAGGRYF	TRBD2	TRBV3-1/TRBV3-2	TRBJ2-3	once
TGTGCCAGCAGCCAAGATTGGGGCAGGGAAAATCAGCCCCAGCATTTT	CASSQDWGRENQPQHF	-	TRBV3-1/TRBV3-2	TRBJ1-5	-
TGTGCCAGCAGCCTCGGACAGGGTTATGGAGCTTTCTTT	CASSLGQGYGAFF	TRBD1	TRBV7-8	TRBJ1-1	-
TGTGCCAGCAGCTTATTACTTCAGGGTGGGGATCAGCCCCAGCATTTT	CASSLLLQGGDQPQHF	-	TRBV7-3	TRBJ1-5	-
TGTGCCAGCAGTCTACAGGGCCAACTAGGGCAGTACTTC	CASSLQGQLGQYF	-	TRBV27	TRBJ2-7	-
TGTGCCAGTAGCCGACGGGACTCTGGAAACACCATATATTTT	CASSRRDSGNTIYF	-	TRBV19	TRBJ1-3	-
TGTGCCAGCAGTTTAGCGCCAGGAAACGAGCAGTACTTC	CASSLAPGNEQYF	-	TRBV12-3/TRBV12-4	TRBJ2-7	-
TGTGCCAGCAGTTTAGCGCGCACTGAAGCTTTCTTT	CASSLARTEAFF	-	TRBV12-3/TRBV12-4	TRBJ1-1	many
TGTGCCAGCAGCGATGAGCGGACAGGGGGCGATGAGCAGTTCTTC	CASSDERTGGDEQFF	TRBD1	TRBV7-7	TRBJ2-1	-